The 5 T cell receptor beta chains reported below all come from one sample, sequenced in a study of shared clonotypes between healthy human individuals. Generated by immunoSEQ multiplex PCR, the TCRdb table keeps only in-frame clones and is missing some. The sample lists fewer than 650,000 clones; around 78% were seen once. Sequenced material: PBMCs. Receptor source: a middle-aged woman in good health. Some clones in this sample may be carry-over from other donors' samples.

This clone was observed a handful of times. This chain links TRBV6-1 with TRBJ2-3; TRBD2 aligns across 12 bases. Germline-derived CDR1 and CDR2 are MNHNS and SASEGT. This CDR3 has 16 amino acids. The V and J ends lost 4 bases and 2 bases, in that order; junction bases with no gene match: 4. CDR3 in DNA: TGTGCCAGCAGTGTCCTAGCGGGAGGGGTCACAGATACGCAGTATTTT. Protein sequence: CASSVLAGGVTDTQYF.

The CDR3 DNA follows: TGCAGCGTCAAATTGCAGGGGGCGCGGGACTACGAGCAGTACTTC. Encoded protein: CSVKLQGARDYEQYF. V gene TRBV29-1 combines with J gene TRBJ2-5; the match to TRBD1 covers 8 bases. The DNA end is more similar to TRBJ2-7, so the J call may be wrong. Germline V lookup: CDR1 SQVTM, CDR2 ANQGSEA. The CDR3 has 15 residues.

On this clone: At the DNA level, this CDR3 is encoded by other sequences in the same sample as well. The chain recombines TRBV5-1 with TRBJ2-5, with TRBD1 matching 10 bases. V lost 4 bases to trimming and J lost 5 bases; unmatched junction nucleotides: 2. Germline-derived CDR1 and CDR2 are SGHRS and YFSETQ. The CDR3 consists of 13 residues. Here the CDR3 DNA reads TGCGCCAGCAGCCCGGGACAGGGGGAGACCCAGTACTTC. This codes for CASSPGQGETQYF.

This clone was recorded a few times. It may be a read error: a sequence one base away is much more abundant. The same CDR3 arises from other DNA sequences in this sample as well. The chain is built from TRBV4-2 and TRBJ2-7, with D perhaps TRBD2 (6 bases). The germline V gene encodes CDR1 LGHNA and CDR2 YNFKEQ. The CDR3 runs 15 residues. V was trimmed by 1 base and J by 0 bases, leaving 10 bases between them. CDR3: CASSQGQDYSYEQYF. CDR3 in DNA: TGTGCCAGCAGCCAAGGTCAGGACTACTCCTACGAGCAGTACTTC.

The V and J genes are TRBV7-2 and TRBJ2-7, with TRBD1 as a possible D gene (6 bases). The CDR3 has 13 amino acids. CDR1 and CDR2 (germline): SGHTA, FQGNSA. V was trimmed by 5 bases and J by 6 bases, leaving 14 bases between them. The CDR3 nucleotides are TGTGCCAGCAGCGCCTTACAGGGTATCGAGCAGTACTTC. Its translation is CASSALQGIEQYF.